This T cell receptor (beta chain) derives from a study of tumor-infiltrating lymphocytes in localized non-small cell lung cancer. Overall study: Several tumor histologies, both smoking statuses, and some post-neoadjuvant chemotherapy samples were included.

Study observations and caveats: Each assay used a separate piece of the same tissue.

This CDR3 comprises 11 residues. The germline CDR1 and CDR2 sequences are SNHLY and FYNNEI. The germline V and J ends were trimmed by 8 bases and 1 base, with 5 bases remaining between them. About this clone itself: Its antigen is not identified.

Profiled with immunoSEQ multiplex PCR; TCRdb holds only in-frame clones, not every one. The sample shows about 6,400 clones, over 70% of them seen only once. The receptor's source is a human donor with non-small cell lung cancer. The chain has TRBV2 and TRBJ1-1; D gene unclear. Sequenced sample: lung tumor tissue. For the CDR3, the DNA is TGTGCCAGCCGGGGGAACACTGAAGCTTTCTTT. Amino acid sequence: CASRGNTEAFF.